The source of this T cell receptor beta chain is a study of T cells in Graves' hyperthyroidism and ophthalmopathy. Points from the study as a whole: Among clonotypes expanded in thyroid above 0.001, most were also found in blood.

V lost 1 base to trimming and J lost 0 bases; unmatched junction nucleotides: 9. The CDR3 sequence is 18 residues long. Germline V gene lookup returns CDR1 MGHRA and CDR2 YSYEKL. RNA transcripts yielded amplified TCR beta CDR3 regions. The HTBI primer set drove a first-round RT-PCR of the TCR CDR3. TCRdb reprocessed the multiplex PCR reads with MiXCR, giving one entry per CDR3 protein. This sample has a few hundred thousand distinct CDR3 sequences; 40% to 55% occur once, and the top ten carry about 8%. Note on this clonotype: Its antigen is undetermined.

The sequence was obtained from a woman aged 18 to 35 with Graves' hyperthyroidism. The gene calls are TRBV4-1 and TRBJ2-5, with 9 positions matching TRBD1. The sample was peripheral blood or thyroid tissue (not recorded which). DNA for the CDR3: TGCGCCAGCAGCCAAGCCCAGGGACAGGGTTTGTACCAAGAGACCCAGTACTTC. Translating gives CASSQAQGQGLYQETQYF.